Below are 3 T cell receptor beta chains sequenced from a single sample in a study of human T cells and chemical hapten exposure. Stated time point: healthy volunteer bleed at 6 weeks. Total RNA was isolated from whole blood that had not been fractionated. Using its own MiXCR run on the RACE reads, TCRdb lists one record per CDR3 protein. The sample consists of under 90,000 distinct CDR3 sequences, under 10% of them appearing once. Sequenced input: whole blood. The receptors here all came from a male donor in good health. Some clones in this sample may be carry-over from other donors' samples.

This clonotype was counted between two and nine times. This chain links TRBV4-1 with TRBJ2-7, with 10 bases matching TRBD2. V gave up 0 bases and J gave up 6 bases; unmatched junction bases: 5. CDR1 is MGHRA and CDR2 is YSYEKL in the germline V gene. The CDR3 consists of 15 residues. The CDR3 spells CASSQDPLAGAEQYF. The CDR3 DNA reads as TGCGCCAGCAGCCAAGATCCCCTAGCGGGAGCCGAGCAGTACTTC.

This clonotype has a handful of counts. The rearrangement uses TRBV7-2 and TRBJ1-5; TRBD1 might be the D (6 bases). The CDR3 contains 13 residues. From germline, CDR1 is SGHTA and CDR2 FQGNSA. Deletions cut 8 bases from V and 4 bases from J, with 12 bases between. In DNA form, the CDR3 reads TGTGCCAGCCGGGGGGGCCCTAATCAGCCCCAGCATTTT. Translated: CASRGGPNQPQHF. Based on the CDR3 plus reference TRBV7-2 and TRBJ1-5, the full variable domain is GAGVSQSPSNKVTEKGKDVELRCDPISGHTALYWYRQSLGQGLEFLIYFQGNSAPDKSGLPSDRFSAERTGGSVSTLTIQRTQQEDSAVYLCASRGGPNQPQHFGDGTRLSIL.

Only a few counts were recorded for this clonotype. The chain employs TRBV27 and TRBJ2-7; no clear D. The CDR3 loop spans 11 amino acids. CDR1 and CDR2 from the germline V gene are MNHEY and SMNVEV (reference sequence). V shed 6 bases and J shed 8 bases, with 11 bases lying between them. The CDR3 region has the DNA TGTGCCAGCAGCGGTGGGTCTAAGCAGTACTTC. This encodes CASSGGSKQYF.